A single TCR beta chain is shown here with its context. TCRdb's table, derived via immunoSEQ multiplex PCR, lists solely in-frame clones and lacks some. The sample has 90,000 to 130,000 clones, about 80% seen once. This specimen comes from a study of blood T cell repertoires in COVID-19. Overall study context: Spain, Italy and the United States supplied samples that represented acute and convalescent COVID-19.

The CDR3 totals 15 residues. Per the germline V gene, CDR1 is KGHSH and CDR2 is LQKENI. V lost 3 bases to trimming and J lost 7 bases; unmatched junction nucleotides: 11. Sequencing used peripheral blood. The receptor's source is a woman aged 80 or older with acute or convalescent COVID-19. The V gene is TRBV18, the J gene TRBJ2-5; 7 bases line up with TRBD1. As DNA, the CDR3 is TGTGCCAGCTCACCCACCTCGACAGGGTCGGGGACCCAGTACTTC. It encodes CASSPTSTGSGTQYF.